A selection of T cell receptor beta chains follows, all from one sample in a study of T cell responses to AZD1222 COVID-19 vaccine. Data came from immunoSEQ multiplex PCR; TCRdb stores just in-frame clones and leaves some out. The sample carries 110,000 or so clones, 80% to 95% recorded once. The input for sequencing was peripheral blood, taken on day 0 of AZD1222 vaccination. The receptors derive from an adult in good health. The CDR3 runs from the conserved cysteine through the conserved F or W. D genes are given only for firm matches. Rows give clone size only sometimes, using once, few, many, or a class for an expanded clone.

clone_size d_call j_call v_call cdr3_aa cdr3_nt
- TRBD1 TRBJ1-5 TRBV6-5 CASSPTGAQPQHF TGTGCCAGCAGTCCGACAGGGGCTCAGCCCCAGCATTTT
- - TRBJ2-2 TRBV12-3/TRBV12-4 CASSRMGELFF TGTGCCAGCAGCCGGATGGGGGAGCTGTTTTTT
- TRBD1 TRBJ2-7 TRBV19 CASKSDRGSTYEQYF TGTGCCAGTAAATCGGACAGGGGTAGCACCTACGAGCAGTACTTC
- TRBD1 TRBJ1-1 TRBV25-1 CASRLTGGGTEAFF TGTGCCAGCAGGCTGACAGGGGGCGGCACTGAAGCTTTCTTT
- - TRBJ2-7 TRBV11-1 CASSLGGFGYEQYF TGTGCCAGCAGCTTAGGGGGTTTTGGATACGAGCAGTACTTC
- - TRBJ1-6 TRBV13 CASSLEGRKTSPLHF TGTGCCAGCAGCTTAGAAGGGAGAAAAACTTCACCCCTCCACTTT
- - TRBJ2-6 TRBV30 CACDVGGEANVLTF TGTGCCTGCGATGTAGGTGGAGAGGCCAACGTCCTGACTTTC
- TRBD1 TRBJ1-1 TRBV2 CASSRTGSATEAFF TGTGCCAGCAGTCGGACAGGGTCGGCGACTGAAGCTTTCTTT
- TRBD2 TRBJ2-3 TRBV11-1 CASSLVRDYPDTQYF TGTGCCAGCAGCTTAGTAAGGGACTACCCAGATACGCAGTATTTT
- - TRBJ2-7 TRBV9 CASSSGTAPYEQYF TGTGCCAGCAGCTCCGGGACGGCTCCCTACGAGCAGTACTTC
- TRBD1 TRBJ2-7 TRBV5-4 CASSGDSYEQYF TGTGCCAGCAGCGGGGACAGTTACGAGCAGTACTTC
- - TRBJ1-5 TRBV6-2/TRBV6-3 CASSYPLGVGQPQHF TGTGCCAGCAGTTACCCTTTAGGGGTTGGTCAGCCCCAGCATTTT
- TRBD1 TRBJ2-7 TRBV7-9 CASSPGQVHEQYF TGTGCCAGCAGCCCCGGACAGGTCCACGAGCAGTACTTC
- - TRBJ1-1 TRBV6-5 CASSYSAANTEAFF TGTGCCAGCAGTTACTCGGCAGCGAACACTGAAGCTTTCTTT
once - TRBJ1-5 TRBV10-3 CAITLRTVSNQPQHF TGTGCCATCACCCTTAGGACAGTTAGCAATCAGCCCCAGCATTTT
- - TRBJ1-4 TRBV19 CASSIRGGNEKLFF TGTGCCAGTAGTATCCGAGGGGGGAATGAAAAACTGTTTTTT
- TRBD1 TRBJ1-1 TRBV2 CASQDRVDTEAFF TGTGCCAGCCAGGACAGGGTTGACACTGAAGCTTTCTTT
few - TRBJ1-2 TRBV7-8 CASSLSWQGQTYTF TGTGCCAGCAGCTTATCATGGCAGGGGCAGACATACACCTTC
- - TRBJ2-2 TRBV11-3 CASSLGAFSRELFF TGTGCCAGCAGCCTGGGCGCCTTCAGCCGGGAGCTGTTTTTT
- TRBD2 TRBJ2-1 TRBV5-1 CASSLAGGGPNEQFF TGCGCCAGCAGCTTGGCTGGCGGGGGGCCAAATGAGCAGTTCTTC
- TRBD1 TRBJ1-1 TRBV19 CASSADNYRGGTEAFF TGTGCCAGTAGCGCCGACAACTACAGGGGGGGGACTGAAGCTTTCTTT
- TRBD1 TRBJ1-4 TRBV2 CASRQGGNEKLFF TGTGCCAGCAGGCAGGGGGGTAATGAAAAACTGTTTTTT
once - TRBJ1-5 TRBV28 CASSFTGALLGNQPQHF TGTGCCAGCAGTTTTACTGGTGCCCTATTGGGCAATCAGCCCCAGCATTTT
- - TRBJ2-7 TRBV6-2/TRBV6-3 CASSEDGNSYEQYF TGTGCCAGCAGTGAGGACGGAAACTCCTACGAGCAGTACTTC
once - TRBJ1-5 TRBV5-1 CASSLEGKGNQPQHF TGCGCCAGCAGCTTGGAAGGGAAAGGCAATCAGCCCCAGCATTTT
- - TRBJ1-2 TRBV6-4 CASSDSLYQGQRKLYGYTF TGTGCCAGCAGTGACTCGCTTTACCAAGGGCAGAGAAAACTTTATGGCTACACCTTC
once - TRBJ2-3 TRBV2 CASSERTSALSTDTQYF TGTGCCAGCAGTGAAAGGACCTCAGCGTTGAGCACAGATACGCAGTATTTT
- - TRBJ1-1 TRBV27 CASRRRVMGNTEAFF TGTGCCAGCAGACGCAGGGTTATGGGGAACACTGAAGCTTTCTTT
- TRBD2 TRBJ2-2 TRBV10-2 CASSPRGGLAGPTGELFF TGCGCCAGCAGTCCAAGAGGGGGACTAGCGGGGCCAACCGGGGAGCTGTTTTTT
few TRBD1 TRBJ1-2 TRBV5-8 CASSERDRGGYTF TGTGCCAGCAGCGAACGGGACAGGGGAGGCTACACCTTC
- TRBD1 TRBJ1-1 TRBV18 CASSPMDRVGTEAFF TGTGCCAGCTCACCCATGGACAGGGTAGGGACTGAAGCTTTCTTT
- - TRBJ2-2 TRBV19 CASSTFGGGELFF TGTGCCAGTAGTACCTTCGGGGGCGGGGAGCTGTTTTTT
- TRBD1 TRBJ2-5 TRBV27 CASSFSGTGQETQYF TGTGCCAGCAGTTTTTCCGGGACAGGACAAGAGACCCAGTACTTC
- TRBD2 TRBJ2-1 TRBV28 CASVTSGVRRFF TGTGCCAGCGTTACTAGCGGGGTTCGGAGGTTCTTC
once TRBD2 TRBJ2-5 TRBV7-2 CASTLGGLAGLAVDQYF TGTGCCAGCACCCTAGGGGGACTAGCGGGGTTGGCGGTGGACCAGTACTTC
- TRBD2 TRBJ2-3 TRBV5-1 CASSLGSGGTYSTDTQYF TGCGCCAGCAGCTTGGGTAGCGGGGGGACCTATAGCACAGATACGCAGTATTTT
- TRBD1 TRBJ1-2 TRBV9 CASSVGAGGLETGYTF TGTGCCAGCAGCGTAGGGGCAGGGGGCCTTGAGACTGGCTACACCTTC
- TRBD1 TRBJ2-7 TRBV6-5 CASTKPGQGSVVQYF TGTGCCAGCACCAAACCGGGACAGGGGTCCGTCGTGCAGTACTTC
once - TRBJ1-5 TRBV6-5 CASSRTVNQPQHF TGTGCCAGCAGCAGGACGGTGAATCAGCCCCAGCATTTT
once - TRBJ1-4 TRBV24-1 CATSAGNDHNEKLFF TGTGCCACCAGTGCCGGAAACGACCATAATGAAAAACTGTTTTTT
- - TRBJ2-5 TRBV5-6 CASSNGVRGQETQYF TGTGCCAGCAGCAACGGCGTGAGGGGTCAAGAGACCCAGTACTTC
once TRBD1 TRBJ1-2 TRBV6-5 CASSPRDRNYGYTF TGTGCCAGCAGTCCAAGGGACAGAAACTATGGCTACACCTTC
- - TRBJ1-4 TRBV9 CASSATPGEKLFF TGTGCCAGCAGCGCCACCCCGGGTGAAAAACTGTTTTTT
- - TRBJ1-1 TRBV19 CASSAPPGDTEAFF TGTGCCAGTAGTGCCCCCCCAGGGGACACTGAAGCTTTCTTT
- - TRBJ1-4 TRBV18 CASSPRGSTGEKLFF TGTGCCAGCTCACCACGGGGCTCGACTGGCGAAAAACTGTTTTTT
- - TRBJ2-7 TRBV27 CASSPSGFEQYF TGTGCCAGCAGCCCTTCAGGGTTCGAGCAGTACTTC
- - TRBJ2-3 TRBV18 CASSPLQGSTDTQYF TGTGCCAGCTCACCACTACAGGGAAGCACAGATACGCAGTATTTT
- - TRBJ1-5 TRBV3-1/TRBV3-2 CVNGRINQPQHF TGTGTTAACGGCCGGATCAATCAGCCCCAGCATTTT
- - TRBJ1-6 TRBV7-2 CASSLAGRSSYNSPLHF TGTGCCAGCAGCTTAGCGGGACGGAGCTCCTATAATTCACCCCTCCACTTT
- TRBD1 TRBJ1-5 TRBV30 CAWSVQGGPSQPQHF TGTGCCTGGAGTGTACAGGGGGGGCCGAGTCAGCCCCAGCATTTT